The rows below give T cell receptor beta chains drawn from one sample of a study of cytomegalovirus exposure and HLA in healthy donors. Clones were sequenced by immunoSEQ multiplex PCR, and TCRdb holds only the in-frame ones, with some missing. The table shows over 100,000 clones, with around 89% occurring only once. The sample taken for sequencing was PBMCs. These receptors were obtained from a woman aged 18-35 years in good health and CMV-seropositive. The conserved cysteine and the conserved F or W are not part of the CDR3 here. Fields, in order: V gene, J gene, CDR3 protein.

V gene: TRBV5-4
J gene: TRBJ2-1
CDR3 protein: ASSSRLPLQREAYNEQF

V gene: TRBV11-2
J gene: TRBJ2-7
CDR3 protein: ASRRGTYEQY

V gene: TRBV19
J gene: TRBJ2-3
CDR3 protein: ASSIATTSRDTQY

V gene: TRBV6-5
J gene: TRBJ2-1
CDR3 protein: ASGQSSYNEQF

V gene: TRBV7-9
J gene: TRBJ2-7
CDR3 protein: ASSPSSGVGEQY

V gene: TRBV18
J gene: TRBJ2-5
CDR3 protein: ASSPQGVETQY

V gene: TRBV2
J gene: TRBJ1-3
CDR3 protein: ASRRQGISGNTIY

V gene: TRBV30
J gene: TRBJ1-2
CDR3 protein: AWSVKDRRNYGYT

V gene: TRBV11-2
J gene: TRBJ2-7
CDR3 protein: ASSSLAGGRSYEQY

V gene: TRBV7-9
J gene: TRBJ1-2
CDR3 protein: ASSSGVGYT

V gene: TRBV2
J gene: TRBJ1-4
CDR3 protein: ASRTGIANEKLF